This TCR beta chain was obtained from a study of radiotherapy plus CTLA-4 blockade in lung cancer. On the study more broadly: Among enrolled patients, under 20% responded and roughly 30% achieved disease control. The study's findings and limits: Reported findings show early blood T cell clone dynamics, with interferon-beta, best predicted response. TCR clones from tumors expanded in blood after radiotherapy plus ipilimumab.

Ipilimumab CTLA-4 blockade and focal radiation were given to patients with chemo-refractory metastatic non-small-cell lung cancer. Concerning this clone: Its antigen is not identified.

This table comes from immunoSEQ multiplex PCR, and its TCRdb copy is limited to in-frame clones, with some not included. This sample has approximately 89,000 clones; about 85% occur once, and the top ten carry about 14%. The germline V gene encodes CDR1 LGHNT and CDR2 FRNRAP. J was trimmed by 1 base and V by 1 base; bases with no gene match: 3. CDR3 size: 16 residues. The sequence derives from a human donor with non-small cell lung cancer that progressed on radiotherapy plus ipilimumab. Sequencing used peripheral blood, obtained from a patient treated with radiotherapy plus ipilimumab. The chain employs TRBV12-5 and TRBJ2-2; 7 bases agree with TRBD2. The CDR3 DNA reads as TGTGCTAGTGGTTTGGGCCTAGCGGAGAACACCGGGGAGCTGTTTTTT. Protein product: CASGLGLAENTGELFF.